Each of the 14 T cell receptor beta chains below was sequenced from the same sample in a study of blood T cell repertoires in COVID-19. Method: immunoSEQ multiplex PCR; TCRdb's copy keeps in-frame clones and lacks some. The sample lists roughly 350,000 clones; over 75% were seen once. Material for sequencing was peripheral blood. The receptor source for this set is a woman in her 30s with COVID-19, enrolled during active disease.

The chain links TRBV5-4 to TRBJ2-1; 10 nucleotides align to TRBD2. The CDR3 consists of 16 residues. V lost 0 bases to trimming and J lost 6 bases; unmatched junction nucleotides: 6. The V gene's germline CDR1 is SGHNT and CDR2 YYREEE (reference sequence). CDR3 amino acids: CASSLESLAGINEQFF. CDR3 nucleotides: TGTGCCAGCAGCTTGGAGTCACTAGCGGGAATCAATGAGCAGTTCTTC.

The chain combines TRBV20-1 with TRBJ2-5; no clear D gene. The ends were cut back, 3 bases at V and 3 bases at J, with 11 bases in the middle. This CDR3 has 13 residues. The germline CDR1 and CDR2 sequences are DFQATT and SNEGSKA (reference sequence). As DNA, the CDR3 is TGCAGTGCTAGTTCTCCCCGGGAAGAGACCCAGTACTTC. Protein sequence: CSASSPREETQYF.

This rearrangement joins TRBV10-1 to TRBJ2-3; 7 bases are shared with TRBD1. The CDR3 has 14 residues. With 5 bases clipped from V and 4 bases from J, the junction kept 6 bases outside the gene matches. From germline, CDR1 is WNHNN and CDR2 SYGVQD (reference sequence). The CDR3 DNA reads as TGCGCCAGCAGTTCCAGGACAGGCCCAGATACGCAGTATTTT. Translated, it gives CASSSRTGPDTQYF.

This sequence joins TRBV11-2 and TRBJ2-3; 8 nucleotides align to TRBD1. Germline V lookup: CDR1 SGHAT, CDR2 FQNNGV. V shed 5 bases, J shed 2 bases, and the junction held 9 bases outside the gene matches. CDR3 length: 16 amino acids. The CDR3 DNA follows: TGTGCCAGCAGCACTCAGACAGGGGCCCCCACAGATACGCAGTATTTT. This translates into CASSTQTGAPTDTQYF. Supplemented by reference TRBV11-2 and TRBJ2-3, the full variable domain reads EAGVAQSPRYKIIEKRQSVAFWCNPISGHATLYWYQQILGQGPKLLIQFQNNGVVDDSQLPKDRFSAERLKGVDSTLKIQPAKLEDSAVYLCASSTQTGAPTDTQYFGPGTRLTVL.

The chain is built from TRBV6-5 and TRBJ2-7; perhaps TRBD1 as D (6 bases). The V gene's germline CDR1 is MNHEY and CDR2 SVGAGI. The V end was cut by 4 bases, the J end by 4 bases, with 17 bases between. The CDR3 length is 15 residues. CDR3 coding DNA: TGTGCCAGCAGTTCTTACAGGGAGAAGATATACGAGCAGTACTTC. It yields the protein CASSSYREKIYEQYF.

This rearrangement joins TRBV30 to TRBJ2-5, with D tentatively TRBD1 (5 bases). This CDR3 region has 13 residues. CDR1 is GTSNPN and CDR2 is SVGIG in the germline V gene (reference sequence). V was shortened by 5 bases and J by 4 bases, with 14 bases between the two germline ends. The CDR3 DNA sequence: TGTGCCTGGGCCCTGGGGCCGGGAGAGACCCAGTACTTC. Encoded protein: CAWALGPGETQYF.

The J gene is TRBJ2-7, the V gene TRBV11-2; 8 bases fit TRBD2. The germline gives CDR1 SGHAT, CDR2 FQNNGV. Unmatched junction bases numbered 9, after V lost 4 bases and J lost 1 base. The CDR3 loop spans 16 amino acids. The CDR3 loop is CASSSPQERESYEQYF. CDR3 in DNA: TGTGCCAGCAGCTCTCCCCAGGAGCGGGAGTCCTACGAGCAGTACTTC.

CDR3: CASSISGGSRDNEQFF. DNA of the CDR3: TGTGCCAGTAGTATCAGTGGCGGGAGCAGGGACAATGAGCAGTTCTTC. V gene TRBV19 combines with J gene TRBJ2-1; 7 bases align to TRBD2. In germline, CDR1 is LNHDA, CDR2 SQIVND (reference sequence). V lost 3 bases to trimming and J lost 5 bases; unmatched junction nucleotides: 10. CDR3 length equals 16 residues.

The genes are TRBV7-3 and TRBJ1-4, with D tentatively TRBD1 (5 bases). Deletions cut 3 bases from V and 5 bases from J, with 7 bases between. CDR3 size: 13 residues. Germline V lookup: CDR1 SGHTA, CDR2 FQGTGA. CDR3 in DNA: TGTGCCAGCAGCTTCTCAGGGAATGAAAAACTGTTTTTT. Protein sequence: CASSFSGNEKLFF.

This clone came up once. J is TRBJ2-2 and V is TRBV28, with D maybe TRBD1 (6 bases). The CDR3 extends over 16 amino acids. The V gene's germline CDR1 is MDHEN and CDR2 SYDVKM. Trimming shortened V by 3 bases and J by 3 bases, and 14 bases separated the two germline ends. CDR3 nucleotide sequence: TGTGCCAGCAGTTTGAATTACAGGGTGTACACCGGGGAGCTGTTTTTT. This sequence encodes CASSLNYRVYTGELFF.

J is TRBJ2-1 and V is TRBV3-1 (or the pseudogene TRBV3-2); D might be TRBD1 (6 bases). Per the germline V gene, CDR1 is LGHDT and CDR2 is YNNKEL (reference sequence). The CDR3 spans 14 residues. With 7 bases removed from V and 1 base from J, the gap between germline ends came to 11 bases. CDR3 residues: CASKTTGSYNEQFF. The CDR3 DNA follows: TGTGCCAGCAAGACTACAGGGTCCTACAATGAGCAGTTCTTC.

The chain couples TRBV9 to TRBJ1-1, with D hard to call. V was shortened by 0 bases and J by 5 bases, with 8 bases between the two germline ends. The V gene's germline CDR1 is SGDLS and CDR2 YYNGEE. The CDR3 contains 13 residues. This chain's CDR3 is CASSVGPTTEAFF. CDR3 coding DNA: TGTGCCAGCAGCGTAGGGCCCACGACTGAAGCTTTCTTT.

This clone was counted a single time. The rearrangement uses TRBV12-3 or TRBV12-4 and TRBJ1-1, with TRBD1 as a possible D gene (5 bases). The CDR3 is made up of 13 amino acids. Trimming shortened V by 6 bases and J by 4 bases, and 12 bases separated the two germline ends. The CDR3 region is CASSPLGVTEAFF. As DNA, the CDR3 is TGTGCCAGCAGCCCCTTAGGGGTCACTGAAGCTTTCTTT.

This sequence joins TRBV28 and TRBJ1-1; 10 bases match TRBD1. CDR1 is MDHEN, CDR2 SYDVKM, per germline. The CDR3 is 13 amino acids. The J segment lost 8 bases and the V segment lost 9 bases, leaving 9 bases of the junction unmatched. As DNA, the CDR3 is TGTGCCAGGGCTCCTGGGACAGGGGAGGAAGCTTTCTTT. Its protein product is CARAPGTGEEAFF.